Shown below are 8 T cell receptor beta chains from a single sample sequenced in a study of shared clonotypes between healthy human individuals. Generated by immunoSEQ multiplex PCR, the TCRdb table keeps only in-frame clones and is missing some. This table holds 2.5 million or so clones, around 94% found once. The sequencing sample was made of naive CD4+ T cells sorted from blood. The subset here: CD45RA+ positively selected. The source is a man between 18 and 29 years old in good health.

The chain carries TRBV7-2 and TRBJ2-5, with 7 bases that match TRBD2. From germline, CDR1 is SGHTA and CDR2 FQGNSA. The CDR3 extends over 12 amino acids. V lost 4 bases, J lost 7 bases, and 3 bases stayed unmatched. The CDR3 region is CASSSPGGTQYF. The CDR3 DNA reads TGTGCCAGCAGCTCCCCGGGGGGGACCCAGTACTTC.

The sample holds a few counts of this clone. The CDR3 here is CASSQGLAGETQYF. The CDR3 DNA reads as TGTGCCAGCAGCCAGGGACTAGCGGGAGAGACCCAGTACTTC. The rearrangement uses TRBV7-2 and TRBJ2-5; TRBD2 matches 12 bases. The CDR3 consists of 14 residues. Germline V lookup: CDR1 SGHTA, CDR2 FQGNSA. V was clipped by 5 bases and J by 4 bases; unmatched bases: 2.

Remarks on this clone: The same CDR3 is also encoded by other DNA sequences in this sample. V usage is TRBV7-9 and J usage is TRBJ1-5; D is unresolved. V lost 2 bases and J lost 3, with 8 bases in between. CDR3 size: 14 residues. Germline CDR1 is SEHNR and CDR2 is FQNEAQ (reference sequence). The CDR3 DNA sequence: TGTGCCAGCAGCTTAAGAGGGTCCAATCAGCCCCAGCATTTT. Protein: CASSLRGSNQPQHF.

The V gene is TRBV5-4, the J gene TRBJ2-1; D assignment may be TRBD1 or TRBD2 (6 bases each). Germline CDR1 reads SGHNT; CDR2 reads YYREEE (reference sequence). The CDR3 has 15 amino acids. V gave up 1 base and J gave up 4 bases, with 12 bases separating them. CDR3 loop: CASSLTGAGYNEQFF. DNA for the CDR3: TGTGCCAGCAGCTTGACGGGGGCGGGATACAATGAGCAGTTCTTC.

The chain uses TRBV7-9 and TRBJ2-2; D unclear. The CDR3 covers 12 residues. The germline gives CDR1 SEHNR, CDR2 FQNEAQ (reference sequence). Trimming removed 5 bases from V and 7 bases from J, with 8 bases in between. Written as DNA, the CDR3 is TGTGCCAGCAGCCGCCGGAGCGGGGAGCTGTTTTTT. Its protein product is CASSRRSGELFF.

The chain uses TRBV7-9 and TRBJ1-5; possible D gene TRBD1, 6 bases. Per the germline V gene, CDR1 is SEHNR and CDR2 is FQNEAQ (reference sequence). V lost 1 base and J 6 bases, leaving 13 bases between the germline ends. CDR3 length: 15 amino acids. CDR3 protein: CASSLEAGEGQPQHF. CDR3 sequence (DNA): TGTGCCAGCAGCTTAGAGGCAGGGGAGGGTCAGCCCCAGCATTTT. The entire variable domain, with the rest obtained from reference TRBV7-9 and TRBJ1-5, is as follows: DTGVSQNPRHKITKRGQNVTFRCDPISEHNRLYWYRQTLGQGPEFLTYFQNEAQLEKSRLLSDRFSAERPKGSFSTLEIQRTEQGDSAMYLCASSLEAGEGQPQHFGDGTRLSIL.

A note on this clone: This sample includes further DNA sequences coding for the same CDR3. The chain links TRBV18 to TRBJ2-7, with 9 bases that match TRBD1. This CDR3 contains 15 residues. The J segment lost 4 bases and the V segment lost 3 bases, leaving 7 bases of the junction unmatched. CDR1 is KGHSH and CDR2 is LQKENI in the germline V gene. CDR3 in DNA: TGTGCCAGCTCACCTGCCGGGACAGGGTCATACGAGCAGTACTTC. It codes for CASSPAGTGSYEQYF.

V is TRBV19 and J is TRBJ1-6, with unresolved D. The CDR3 runs 14 residues. V dropped 7 bases and J dropped 0 bases, with 7 bases sitting between them. Looked up from germline, CDR1 is LNHDA and CDR2 is SQIVND (reference sequence). In DNA, the CDR3 is TGTGCCAGTACAGTGAGCTCCTATAATTCACCCCTCCACTTT. Encoded protein: CASTVSSYNSPLHF.